The clone carrying this T cell receptor beta chain was found once. This sample was taken from a study of blood T cell repertoires in COVID-19. Across the whole study: Researchers got acute and convalescent COVID-19 samples from the United States, Italy and Spain.

Source study methods: The assay estimated nucleated cells by amplifying reference gene primers. Sequencing was performed with immunoSEQ multiplex PCR; in TCRdb, only in-frame clones are kept and a portion is missing. Clone size and V and J calls were adopted from that table, with D and trimming inferred from the DNA. The data show 55,000 to 65,000 clones, roughly 74% seen once. Germline CDR1 is SGDLS and CDR2 is YYNGEE. The CDR3 consists of 14 residues. Trimming stripped 5 bases from V and 0 bases from J, with 9 bases between. The specimen sequenced was peripheral blood. This TCR was sampled from a human donor in a cohort sampled during active COVID-19. V usage is TRBV9 and J usage is TRBJ1-3; D uncertain. The CDR3 sequence is CASSEESSGNTIYF. CDR3 nucleotides: TGTGCCAGCAGTGAGGAGAGCTCTGGAAACACCATATATTTT.